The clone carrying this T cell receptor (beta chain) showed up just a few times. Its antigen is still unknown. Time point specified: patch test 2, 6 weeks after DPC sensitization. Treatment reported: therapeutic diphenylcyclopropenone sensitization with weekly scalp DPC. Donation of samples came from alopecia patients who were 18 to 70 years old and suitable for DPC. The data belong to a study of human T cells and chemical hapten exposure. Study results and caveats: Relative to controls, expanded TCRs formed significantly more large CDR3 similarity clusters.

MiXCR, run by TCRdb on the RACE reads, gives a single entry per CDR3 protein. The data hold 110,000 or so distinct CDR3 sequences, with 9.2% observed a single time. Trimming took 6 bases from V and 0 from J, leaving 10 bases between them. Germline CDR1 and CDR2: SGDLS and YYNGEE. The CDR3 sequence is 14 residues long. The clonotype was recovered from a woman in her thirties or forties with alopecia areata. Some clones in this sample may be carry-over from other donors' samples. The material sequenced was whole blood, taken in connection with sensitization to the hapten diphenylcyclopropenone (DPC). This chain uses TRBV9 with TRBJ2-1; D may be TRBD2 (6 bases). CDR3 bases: TGTGCCAGCAACCGGGGGAACTCCTACAATGAGCAGTTCTTC. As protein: CASNRGNSYNEQFF.